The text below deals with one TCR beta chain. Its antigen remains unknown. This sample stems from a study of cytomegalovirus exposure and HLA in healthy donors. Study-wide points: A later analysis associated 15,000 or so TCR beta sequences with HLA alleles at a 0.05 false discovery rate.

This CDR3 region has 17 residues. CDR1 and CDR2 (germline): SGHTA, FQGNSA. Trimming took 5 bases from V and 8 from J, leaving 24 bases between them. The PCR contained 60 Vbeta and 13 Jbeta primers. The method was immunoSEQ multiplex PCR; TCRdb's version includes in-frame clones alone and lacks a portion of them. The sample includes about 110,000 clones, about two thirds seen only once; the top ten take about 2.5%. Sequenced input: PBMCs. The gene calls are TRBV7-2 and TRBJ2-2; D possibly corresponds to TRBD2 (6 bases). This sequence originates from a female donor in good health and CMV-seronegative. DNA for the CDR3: TGTGCCAGCAGCCGAGGGAAGGGGAGAGGAGGAGGGGGGGAGCTGTTTTTT. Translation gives CASSRGKGRGGGGELFF.